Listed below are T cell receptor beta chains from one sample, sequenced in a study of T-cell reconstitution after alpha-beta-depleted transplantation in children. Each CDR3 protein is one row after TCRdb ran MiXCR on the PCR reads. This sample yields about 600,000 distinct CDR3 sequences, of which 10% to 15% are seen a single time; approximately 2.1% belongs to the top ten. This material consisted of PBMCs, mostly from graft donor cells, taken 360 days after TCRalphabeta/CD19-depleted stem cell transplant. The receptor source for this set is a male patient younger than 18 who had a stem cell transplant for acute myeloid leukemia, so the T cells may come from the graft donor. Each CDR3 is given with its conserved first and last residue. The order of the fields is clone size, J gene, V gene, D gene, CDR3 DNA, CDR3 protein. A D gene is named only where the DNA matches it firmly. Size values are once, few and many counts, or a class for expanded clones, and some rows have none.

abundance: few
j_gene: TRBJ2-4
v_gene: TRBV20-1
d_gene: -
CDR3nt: TGCAGTGCTGGATCCCCTCTAGCGCGGGCCAAAAACATTCAGTACTTC
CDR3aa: CSAGSPLARAKNIQYF

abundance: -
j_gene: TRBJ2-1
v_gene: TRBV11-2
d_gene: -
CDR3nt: TGTGCCAGCAGCGCCCACAGGGTGATAGGCTCCTACAATGAGCAGTTCTTC
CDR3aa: CASSAHRVIGSYNEQFF

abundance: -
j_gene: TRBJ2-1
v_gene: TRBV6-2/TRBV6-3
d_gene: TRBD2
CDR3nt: TGTGCCAGCAGTTACGGTAGCGGGAGACTCTATGAGCAGTTCTTC
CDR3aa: CASSYGSGRLYEQFF

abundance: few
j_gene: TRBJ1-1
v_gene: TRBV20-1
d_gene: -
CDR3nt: TGCAGTGCTAGAGTCCCCCACCCCGTTCCAGGGAACACTGAAGCTTTCTTT
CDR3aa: CSARVPHPVPGNTEAFF

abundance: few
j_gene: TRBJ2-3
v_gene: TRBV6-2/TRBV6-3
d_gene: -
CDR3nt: TGTGCCAGCAGTTATTATGTCGGAGACACAGATACGCAGTATTTT
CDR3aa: CASSYYVGDTDTQYF

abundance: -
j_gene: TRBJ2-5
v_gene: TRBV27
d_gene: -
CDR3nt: TGTGCCAGCAGTTCCGGGACCGTATGGAAAGAGACCCAGTACTTC
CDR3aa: CASSSGTVWKETQYF

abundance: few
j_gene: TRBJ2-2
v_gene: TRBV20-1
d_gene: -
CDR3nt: TGCAGTGCTAGGTTGGGGCGGGAGCTGTTTTTT
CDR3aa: CSARLGRELFF

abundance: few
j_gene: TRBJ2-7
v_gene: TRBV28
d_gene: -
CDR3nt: TGTGCCAGCAGTTTAAAGGGAGACGAGCAGTACTTC
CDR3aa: CASSLKGDEQYF

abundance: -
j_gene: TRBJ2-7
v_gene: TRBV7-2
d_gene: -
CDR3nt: TGTGCCAGCAGCTTCGGAGTACGGTACGAGCAGTACTTC
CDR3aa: CASSFGVRYEQYF

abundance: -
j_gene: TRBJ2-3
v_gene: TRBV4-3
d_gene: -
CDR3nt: TGCGCCAGCAGCGCTACGTATCCTGGGGGGTATACAGATACGCAGTATTTT
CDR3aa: CASSATYPGGYTDTQYF

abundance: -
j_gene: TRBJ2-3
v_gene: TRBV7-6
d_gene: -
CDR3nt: TGTGCCAGCAGCTTAGCGTCCATCGACACAGATACGCAGTATTTT
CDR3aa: CASSLASIDTDTQYF

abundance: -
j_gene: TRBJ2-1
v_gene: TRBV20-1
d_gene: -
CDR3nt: TGCAGTGCTAGAGATCAGAAGGGAGTTTTCGCCTACAATGAGCAGTTCTTC
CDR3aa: CSARDQKGVFAYNEQFF

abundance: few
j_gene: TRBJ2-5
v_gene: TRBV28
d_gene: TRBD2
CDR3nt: TGTGCCAGCAGTCCGACTCGGGAGCGGGGAGAGACCCAGTACTTC
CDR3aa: CASSPTRERGETQYF

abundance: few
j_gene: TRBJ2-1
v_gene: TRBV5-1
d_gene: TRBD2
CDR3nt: TGCGCCAGCAGCTTGGTGGGGACTAGCGGGAGGAATGAGCAGTTCTTC
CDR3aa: CASSLVGTSGRNEQFF

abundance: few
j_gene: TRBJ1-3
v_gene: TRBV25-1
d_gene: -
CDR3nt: TGTGCCAGCAGTGAATCTGGAAACACCATATATTTT
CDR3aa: CASSESGNTIYF

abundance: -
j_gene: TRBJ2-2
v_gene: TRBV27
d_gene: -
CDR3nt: TGTGCCAGCAGTCCCTTGGTGAACACCGGGGAGCTGTTTTTT
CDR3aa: CASSPLVNTGELFF

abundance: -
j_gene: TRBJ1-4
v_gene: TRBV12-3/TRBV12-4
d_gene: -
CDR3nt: TGTGCCAGCAGTTATGTTTTTAGGGGCGATGAAAAACTGTTTTTT
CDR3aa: CASSYVFRGDEKLFF

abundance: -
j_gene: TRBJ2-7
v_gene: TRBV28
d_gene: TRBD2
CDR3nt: TGTGAGACTAGCGGGAGACCTTTC
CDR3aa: CETSGRPF

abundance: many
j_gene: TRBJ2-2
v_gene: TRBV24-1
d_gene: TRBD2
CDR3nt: TGTGCCACCAGTGAGGGACCGGGACTAGCGCGAGACACCGGGGAGCTGTTTTTT
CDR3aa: CATSEGPGLARDTGELFF

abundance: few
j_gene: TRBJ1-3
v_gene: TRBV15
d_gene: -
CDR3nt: TGTGCCACCAGCAGAGATCAGCAAGACTCTGGAAACACCATATATTTT
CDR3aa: CATSRDQQDSGNTIYF

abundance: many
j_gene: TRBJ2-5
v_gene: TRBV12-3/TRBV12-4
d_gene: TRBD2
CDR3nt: TGTGCCAGCAGTTTGCGAGCGGGAGGTCAGGAGACCCAGTACTTC
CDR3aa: CASSLRAGGQETQYF

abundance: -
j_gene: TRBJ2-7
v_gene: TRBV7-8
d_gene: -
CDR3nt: TGTGCCAGCAGCTTATTGGGTAGCGGTAACTACGAGCAGTACTTC
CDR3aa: CASSLLGSGNYEQYF

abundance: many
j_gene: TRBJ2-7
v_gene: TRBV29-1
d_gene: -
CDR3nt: TGCAGCGTCGGTTCCGGGACGGGCTCCTACGAGCAGTACTTC
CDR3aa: CSVGSGTGSYEQYF

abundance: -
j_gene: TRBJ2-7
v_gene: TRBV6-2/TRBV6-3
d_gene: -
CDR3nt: TGTGCCAGCAGTTATCAGACCGGGACCTCGTTTGGGTACTTC
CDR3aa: CASSYQTGTSFGYF

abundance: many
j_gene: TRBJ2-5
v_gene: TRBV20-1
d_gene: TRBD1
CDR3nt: TGCAGTGCTAGAGTAACCAGGACAGGGGTCGGAGAGACCCAGTACTTC
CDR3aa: CSARVTRTGVGETQYF

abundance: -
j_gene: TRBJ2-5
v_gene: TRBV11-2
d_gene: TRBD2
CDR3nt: TGTGCCAGCAGCCCGTCTATGGGACTAGCGGGAGGGGTCCAAGAGACCCAGTACTTC
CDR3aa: CASSPSMGLAGGVQETQYF

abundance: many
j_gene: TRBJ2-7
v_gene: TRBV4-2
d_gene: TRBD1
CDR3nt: TGTGCCAGCAGCCAAGAGGACAGGTCCTCCTACGAGCAGTACTTC
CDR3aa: CASSQEDRSSYEQYF

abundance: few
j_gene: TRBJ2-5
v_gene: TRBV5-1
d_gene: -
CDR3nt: TGCGCCAGCAGCAGACCGACCCCACCGTACCAAGAGACCCAGTACTTC
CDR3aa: CASSRPTPPYQETQYF

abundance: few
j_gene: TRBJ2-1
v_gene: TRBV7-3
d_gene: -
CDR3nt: TGTGCCAGCAGCTTAAGGGGAAGTACCCACAATGAGCAGTTCTTC
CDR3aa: CASSLRGSTHNEQFF

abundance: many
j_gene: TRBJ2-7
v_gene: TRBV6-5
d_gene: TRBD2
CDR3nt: TGTGCCAGCAGCAACGGGGGGAGGCACGAGCAGTACTTC
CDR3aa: CASSNGGRHEQYF

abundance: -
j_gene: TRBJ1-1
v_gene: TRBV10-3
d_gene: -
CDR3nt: TGTGCCACCGCACAGGGTGAAAACACTGAAGCTTTCTTT
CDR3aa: CATAQGENTEAFF